The clone carrying this T cell receptor beta chain came up once. The data were produced by immunoSEQ multiplex PCR, yet TCRdb's version contains in-frame clones alone and is incomplete. The table lists 450,000 to 550,000 clones, about 88% of them singletons. This specimen comes from a study of Ad26.COV2.S vaccination and SARS-CoV-2 variants. CDR1 and CDR2 from the germline V gene are SGHNT and YYREEE (reference sequence). The CDR3 sequence is 13 residues long. V was cut by 4 bases and J by 3 bases, with 7 bases left in between. Treatment specified: 19 received Ad26.COV2.S at low or high dose, single or two shots; 5 received placebo; per-sample allocation not given. At day 63 after the first vaccine or placebo injection, samples were drawn.

The TCR was taken from a person aged 18-60 years who received the Ad26.COV2.S COVID-19 vaccine or a placebo. This sequence joins TRBV5-4 and TRBJ2-2; D is uncertain. Sequences were derived from peripheral blood, sampled in a trial of Ad26.COV2.S vaccine versus placebo. CDR3 nucleotides: TGTGCCAGCAGCCCCCCACACACCGGGGAGCTGTTTTTT. Translated: CASSPPHTGELFF.